This T cell receptor beta chain was observed in a study of vaccination and CD4 T cells after COVID-19. Study context: The convalescents were made up of six males and four females, two of whom were Hispanic.

This CDR3 is 15 amino acids long. The germline V gene has CDR1 SGHDT and CDR2 YYEEEE. The ends lost 1 base at V and 8 bases at J; junction bases unmatched: 4. Study results and limitations: Convalescent patients displayed spike mono-reactivity in 304 of 307 vaccine-specific clones.

Sequenced with the Oncomine TCR Beta short-read assay was DNA taken from cultured CD4+ T cells. Someone extracted genomic DNA from cultured CD4+ T cells. A single record per CDR3 protein comes from TCRdb applying MiXCR to the PCR reads. The table records more than 13,000 distinct CDR3 sequences, roughly 26% of them present only once. Treatment specified: roughly ten-day PBMC culture with coronavirus spike peptide pools or control peptides (ViraFEST assay). Both day 3 and day 7 involved replacing half of the medium with fresh IL-2 medium. This clonotype was observed once. Antigen: not known. The chain has TRBV5-6 and TRBJ1-6; TRBD1 matches 9 bases. This sample comprised CD4+ T cells from blood, cultured in vitro, obtained after SARS-CoV-2 vaccination. The receptor was derived from a human donor who had recovered from COVID-19. The CDR3 bases are TGTGCCAGCAGCTTGTCGGGACAGGGTGATTCACCCCTCCACTTT. It encodes CASSLSGQGDSPLHF.